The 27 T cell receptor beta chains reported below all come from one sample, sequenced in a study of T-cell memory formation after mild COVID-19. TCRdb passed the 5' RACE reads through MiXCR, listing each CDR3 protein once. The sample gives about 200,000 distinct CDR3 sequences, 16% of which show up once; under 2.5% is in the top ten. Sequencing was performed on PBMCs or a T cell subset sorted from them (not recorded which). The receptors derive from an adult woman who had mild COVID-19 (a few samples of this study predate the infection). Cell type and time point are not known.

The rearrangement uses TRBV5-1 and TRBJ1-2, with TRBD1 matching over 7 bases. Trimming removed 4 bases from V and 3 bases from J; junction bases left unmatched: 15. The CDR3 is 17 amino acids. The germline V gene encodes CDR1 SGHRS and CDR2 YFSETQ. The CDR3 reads CASSNSPRDQGDYGYTF. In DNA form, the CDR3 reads TGCGCCAGCAGCAACTCCCCCCGGGATCAGGGGGACTATGGCTACACCTTC.

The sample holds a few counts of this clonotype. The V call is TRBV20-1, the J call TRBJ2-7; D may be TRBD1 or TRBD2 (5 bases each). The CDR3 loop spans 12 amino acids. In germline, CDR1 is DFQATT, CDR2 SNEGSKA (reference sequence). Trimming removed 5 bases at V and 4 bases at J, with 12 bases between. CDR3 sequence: CSASRDGYEQYF. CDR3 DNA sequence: TGCAGTGCTTCCCGGGACGGGTACGAGCAGTACTTC.

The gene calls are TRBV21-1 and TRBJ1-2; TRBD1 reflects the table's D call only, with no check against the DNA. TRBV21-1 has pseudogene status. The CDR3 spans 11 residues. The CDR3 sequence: CATPVHYGYTF. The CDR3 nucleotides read TGTGCCACCCCGGTACACTATGGCTACACCTTC.

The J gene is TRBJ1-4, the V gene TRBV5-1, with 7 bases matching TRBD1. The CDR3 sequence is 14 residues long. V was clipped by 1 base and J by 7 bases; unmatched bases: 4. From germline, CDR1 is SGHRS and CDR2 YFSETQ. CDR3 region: CASSLTGDSEKLFF. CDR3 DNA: TGCGCCAGCAGCTTGACAGGGGATAGTGAAAAACTGTTTTTT.

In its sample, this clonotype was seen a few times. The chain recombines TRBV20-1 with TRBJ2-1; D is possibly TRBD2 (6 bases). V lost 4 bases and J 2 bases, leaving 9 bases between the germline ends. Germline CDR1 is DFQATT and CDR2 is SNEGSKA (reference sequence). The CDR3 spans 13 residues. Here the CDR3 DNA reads TGCAGTGCTACAGAGCGGGCCTACAATGAGCAGTTCTTC. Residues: CSATERAYNEQFF.

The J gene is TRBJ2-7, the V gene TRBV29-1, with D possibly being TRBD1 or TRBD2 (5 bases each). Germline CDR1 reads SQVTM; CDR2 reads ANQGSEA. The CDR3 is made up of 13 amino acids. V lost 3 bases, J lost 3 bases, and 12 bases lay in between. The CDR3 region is CSVERGQGYEQYF. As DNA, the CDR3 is TGCAGCGTTGAGAGAGGGCAGGGCTACGAGCAGTACTTC.

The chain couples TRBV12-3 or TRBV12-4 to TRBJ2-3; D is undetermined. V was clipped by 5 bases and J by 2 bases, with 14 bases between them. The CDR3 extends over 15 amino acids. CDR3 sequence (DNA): TGTGCCAGCAGTACTGCGTCTGTACTCACAGATACGCAGTATTTT. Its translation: CASSTASVLTDTQYF.

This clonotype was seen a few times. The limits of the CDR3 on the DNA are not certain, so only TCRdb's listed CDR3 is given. CDR3 sequence reads: CASRFGQGAFHEQFF. This sequence joins TRBV12-2 and TRBJ2-1; the DNA was not used to check the table's D call, TRBD1. TRBV12-2 is labeled a pseudogene. The CDR3 has 15 residues if both end residues are counted.

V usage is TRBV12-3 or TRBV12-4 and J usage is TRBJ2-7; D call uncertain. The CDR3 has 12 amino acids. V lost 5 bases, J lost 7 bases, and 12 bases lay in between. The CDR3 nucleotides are TGTGCCAGCAGTCTCTTGACCGGGGAGCAGTACTTC. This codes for CASSLLTGEQYF.

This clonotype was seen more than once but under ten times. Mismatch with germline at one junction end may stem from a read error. CDR3 nucleotide sequence: TGCGCCAGCAGTTATACAGGGACTGAAGCTTTT. It yields the protein CASSYTGTEAF. The J gene is TRBJ1-1, the V gene TRBV10-2; weak D call: TRBD1 (6 bases). Germline V lookup: CDR1 WSHSY, CDR2 SAAADI. The CDR3 sequence is 11 residues long.

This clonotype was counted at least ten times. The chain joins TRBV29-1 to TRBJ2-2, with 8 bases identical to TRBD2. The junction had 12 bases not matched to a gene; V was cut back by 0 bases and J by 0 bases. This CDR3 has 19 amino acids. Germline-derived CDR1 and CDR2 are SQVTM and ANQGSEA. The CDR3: CSVEDRIAGPFANTGELFF. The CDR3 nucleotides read TGCAGCGTTGAAGATAGGATAGCGGGACCTTTCGCGAACACCGGGGAGCTGTTTTTT.

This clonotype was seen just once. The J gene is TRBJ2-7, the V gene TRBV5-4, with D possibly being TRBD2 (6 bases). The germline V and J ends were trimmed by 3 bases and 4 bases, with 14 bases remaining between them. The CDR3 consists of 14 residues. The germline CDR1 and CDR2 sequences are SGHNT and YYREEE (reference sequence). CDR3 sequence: CASSSRTGEYEQYF. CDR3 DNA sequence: TGTGCCAGCAGCTCCCGGACGGGGGAATACGAGCAGTACTTC.

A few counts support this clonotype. DNA for the CDR3: TGTGCCAGCAGCGTTACAGGGGGCTCTCCTGGGGCCAACGTCCTGACTTTC. Protein sequence: CASSVTGGSPGANVLTF. The V call is TRBV9, the J call TRBJ2-6; 9 bases match TRBD1. There are 17 residues in the CDR3. Trimming removed 2 bases from V and 2 bases from J; junction bases left unmatched: 5. Germline V lookup: CDR1 SGDLS, CDR2 YYNGEE.

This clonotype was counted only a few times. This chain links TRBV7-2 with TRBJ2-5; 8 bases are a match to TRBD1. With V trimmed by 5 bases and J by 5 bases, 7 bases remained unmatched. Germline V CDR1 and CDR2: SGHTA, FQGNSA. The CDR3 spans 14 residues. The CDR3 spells CASSPRTGLETQYF. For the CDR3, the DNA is TGTGCCAGCAGCCCGAGGACAGGGTTGGAGACCCAGTACTTC.

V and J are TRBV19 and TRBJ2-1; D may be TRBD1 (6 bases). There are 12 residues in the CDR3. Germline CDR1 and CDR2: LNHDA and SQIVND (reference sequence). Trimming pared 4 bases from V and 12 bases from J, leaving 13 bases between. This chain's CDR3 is CASSNSRGGQFF. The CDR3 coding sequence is TGTGCCAGTAGTAATTCCAGGGGCGGGCAGTTCTTC.

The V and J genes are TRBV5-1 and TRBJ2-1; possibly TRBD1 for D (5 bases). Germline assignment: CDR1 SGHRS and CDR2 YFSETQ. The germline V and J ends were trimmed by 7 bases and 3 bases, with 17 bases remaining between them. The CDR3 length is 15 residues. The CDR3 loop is CASASGQGYYNEQFF. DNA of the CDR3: TGCGCCAGCGCAAGTGGGCAGGGCTACTACAATGAGCAGTTCTTC.

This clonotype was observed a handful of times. CDR3 region: CSAVVMNTEAFF. The CDR3 DNA is TGCAGTGCGGTGGTAATGAACACTGAAGCTTTCTTT. The chain is built from TRBV20-1 and TRBJ1-1; no firm D call. The CDR3 runs 12 residues. CDR1 and CDR2 from the germline V gene are DFQATT and SNEGSKA (reference sequence). V lost 6 bases and J lost 0, with 8 bases in between.

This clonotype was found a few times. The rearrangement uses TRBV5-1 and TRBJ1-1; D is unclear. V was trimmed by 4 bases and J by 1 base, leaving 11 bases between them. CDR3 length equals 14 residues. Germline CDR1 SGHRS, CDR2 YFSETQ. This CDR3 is CASSPMTGNTEAFF. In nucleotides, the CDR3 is TGCGCCAGCAGCCCGATGACGGGGAACACTGAAGCTTTCTTT.

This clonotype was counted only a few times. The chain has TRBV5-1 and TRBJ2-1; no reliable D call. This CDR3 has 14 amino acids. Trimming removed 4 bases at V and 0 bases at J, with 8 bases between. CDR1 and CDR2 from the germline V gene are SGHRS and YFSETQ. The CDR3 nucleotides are TGCGCCAGCAGCCCAAAGAGCTCCTACAATGAGCAGTTCTTC. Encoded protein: CASSPKSSYNEQFF.

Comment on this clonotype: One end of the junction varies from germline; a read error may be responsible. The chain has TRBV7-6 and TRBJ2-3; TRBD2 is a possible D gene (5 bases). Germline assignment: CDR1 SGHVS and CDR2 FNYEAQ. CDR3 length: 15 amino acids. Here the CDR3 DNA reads TGTGACAGCAGCCCTAGGACTCTCCGCACAGATACGCAGTATTTT. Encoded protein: CDSSPRTLRTDTQYF.

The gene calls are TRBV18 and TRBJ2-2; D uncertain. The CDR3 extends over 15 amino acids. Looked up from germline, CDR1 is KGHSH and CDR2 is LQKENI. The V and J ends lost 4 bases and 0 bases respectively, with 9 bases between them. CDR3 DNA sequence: TGTGCCAGCTCACTGACACCCGCGAACACCGGGGAGCTGTTTTTT. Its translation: CASSLTPANTGELFF.

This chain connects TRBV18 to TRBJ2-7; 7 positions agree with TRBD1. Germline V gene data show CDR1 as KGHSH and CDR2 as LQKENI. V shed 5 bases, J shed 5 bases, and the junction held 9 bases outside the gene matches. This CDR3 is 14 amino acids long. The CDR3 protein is CASSTPDRAHEQYF. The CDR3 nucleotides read TGTGCCAGCTCAACCCCTGACAGGGCCCACGAGCAGTACTTC. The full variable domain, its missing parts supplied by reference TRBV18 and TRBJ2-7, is NAGVMQNPRHLVRRRGQEARLRCSPMKGHSHVYWYRQLPEEGLKFMVYLQKENIIDESGMPKERFSAEFPKEGPSILRIQQVVRGDSAAYFCASSTPDRAHEQYFGPGTRLTVT.

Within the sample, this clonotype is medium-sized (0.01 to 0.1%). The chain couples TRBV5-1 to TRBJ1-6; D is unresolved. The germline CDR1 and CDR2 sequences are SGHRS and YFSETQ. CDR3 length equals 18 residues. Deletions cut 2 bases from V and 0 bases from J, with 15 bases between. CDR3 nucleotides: TGCGCCAGCAGCTTTGGTCCACCCCGAGACTCCTATAATTCACCCCTCCACTTT. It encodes CASSFGPPRDSYNSPLHF. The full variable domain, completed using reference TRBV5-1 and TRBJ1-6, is KAGVTQTPRYLIKTRGQQVTLSCSPISGHRSVSWYQQTPGQGLQFLFEYFSETQRNKGNFPGRFSGRQFSNSRSEMNVSTLELGDSALYLCASSFGPPRDSYNSPLHFGNGTRLTVT.

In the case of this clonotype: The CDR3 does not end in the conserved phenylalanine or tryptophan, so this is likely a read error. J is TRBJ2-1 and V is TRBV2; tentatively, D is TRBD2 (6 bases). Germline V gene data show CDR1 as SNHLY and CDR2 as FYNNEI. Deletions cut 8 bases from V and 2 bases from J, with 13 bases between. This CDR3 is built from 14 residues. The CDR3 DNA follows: TGTGCCAGCCTTTGGGGGGTTGCCTACAATGAGCAGTTCTCC. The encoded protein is CASLWGVAYNEQFS.

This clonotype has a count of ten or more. CDR3 region: CASSLDRNTDTQYF. CDR3 sequence (DNA): TGTGCCAGCAGCTTGGACAGAAACACAGATACGCAGTATTTT. This sequence joins TRBV7-3 and TRBJ2-3; TRBD1 might be the D (6 bases). CDR1 is SGHTA and CDR2 is FQGTGA in the germline V gene. The V and J ends lost 3 bases and 2 bases respectively, with 9 bases between them. CDR3 length equals 14 residues.

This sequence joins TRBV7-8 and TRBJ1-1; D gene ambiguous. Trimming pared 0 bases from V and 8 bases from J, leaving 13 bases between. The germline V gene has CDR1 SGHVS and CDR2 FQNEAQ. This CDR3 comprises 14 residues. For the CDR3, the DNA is TGTGCCAGCAGCTTAGCGCAAACGACTTCGGAAGCTTTCTTT. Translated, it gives CASSLAQTTSEAFF.

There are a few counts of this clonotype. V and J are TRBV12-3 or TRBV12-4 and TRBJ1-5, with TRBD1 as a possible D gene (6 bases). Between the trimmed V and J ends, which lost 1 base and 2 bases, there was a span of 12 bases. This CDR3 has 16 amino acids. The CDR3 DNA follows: TGTGCCAGCAGTTTAGATTGGGGGGCCGGCAATCAGCCCCAGCATTTT. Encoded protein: CASSLDWGAGNQPQHF.